This passage covers 8 T cell receptor beta chains from one sample sequenced in a study of regulatory and conventional T cells in RAG deficiency. Generated by immunoSEQ multiplex PCR, the TCRdb table keeps only in-frame clones and is missing some. Of 32,000 or so clones in the sample, 89% are singletons; the top ten hold roughly 15%. In addition, the sample was reused for a study of regulatory T cells. That publication notes: Primers: 52 TRBV forward and 13 TRBJ reverse.

The specimen was CD8+ T cells sorted from blood. All receptors come from a human donor in good health.

The V call is TRBV5-1, the J call TRBJ1-5; unclear D gene. This CDR3 region has 14 residues. V gave up 2 bases and J gave up 11 bases, with 17 bases separating them. CDR1 is SGHRS and CDR2 is YFSETQ in the germline V gene. CDR3 nucleotide sequence: TGCGCCAGCAGCTTCGGCGGGGAGCAAAGCGCCCAGCATTTT. It specifies CASSFGGEQSAQHF.

The chain employs TRBV10-3 and TRBJ1-1; D possibly corresponds to TRBD1 (5 bases). The CDR3 covers 13 residues. V lost 0 bases and J lost 3, with 5 bases in between. CDR1 and CDR2 (germline): ENHRY, SYGVKD. The CDR3 sequence: CAISESGDTEAFF. The CDR3 DNA follows: TGTGCCATCAGTGAGTCAGGGGACACTGAAGCTTTCTTT.

This clone was counted between two and nine times. The chain employs TRBV13 and TRBJ2-5; D is perhaps TRBD1 (5 bases). The CDR3 sequence is 14 residues long. V gave up 4 bases and J gave up 2 bases, with 11 bases separating them. Looked up from germline, CDR1 is PRHDT and CDR2 is FYEKMQ (reference sequence). CDR3 sequence reads: CASSSRQLQETQYF. The CDR3 DNA reads TGTGCCAGCAGCTCAAGACAGTTACAAGAGACCCAGTACTTC.

This chain links TRBV4-1 with TRBJ2-2; D is ambiguous. Germline-derived CDR1 and CDR2 are MGHRA and YSYEKL. This CDR3 region has 15 residues. Between the trimmed V and J ends, which lost 0 bases and 1 base, there was a span of 6 bases. The CDR3 here is CASSQEKRNTGELFF. The DNA of the CDR3 is TGCGCCAGCAGCCAAGAAAAACGGAACACCGGGGAGCTGTTTTTT.

The chain's CDR3 is CASSSGGSGPKGFF. The CDR3 DNA follows: TGCGCCAGCAGCTCGGGCGGTAGCGGGCCAAAAGGGTTCTTC. V is TRBV5-1 and J is TRBJ2-1; TRBD2 matches at 7 bases. CDR3 length: 14 amino acids. Trimming removed 3 bases from V and 15 bases from J; junction bases left unmatched: 15. Germline V gene lookup returns CDR1 SGHRS and CDR2 YFSETQ.

The genes are TRBV7-9 and TRBJ1-1; D remains unclear. The CDR3 runs 13 residues. Germline V gives CDR1 SEHNR, CDR2 FQNEAQ (reference sequence). V lost 1 base, J lost 5 bases, and 8 bases lay in between. This chain's CDR3 is CASSLGLRTEAFF. The CDR3 bases are TGTGCCAGCAGCTTAGGACTGCGAACTGAAGCTTTCTTT.

The J gene is TRBJ2-7, the V gene TRBV6-5; D gene unclear. Germline V gene data show CDR1 as MNHEY and CDR2 as SVGAGI. This CDR3 spans 12 amino acids. Trimming removed 4 bases at V and 2 bases at J, with 6 bases between. CDR3 nucleotides: TGTGCCAGCAGTTCCGATCCCTACGAGCAGTACTTC. As protein: CASSSDPYEQYF.

The chain carries TRBV9 and TRBJ2-3, with unresolved D. With 4 bases removed from V and 1 base from J, the gap between germline ends came to 4 bases. The CDR3 runs to 12 residues. Germline V gene lookup returns CDR1 SGDLS and CDR2 YYNGEE. Here the CDR3 DNA reads TGTGCCAGCAGCCCCCGCACAGATACGCAGTATTTT. It encodes CASSPRTDTQYF. The whole variable domain, filled in from reference TRBV9 and TRBJ2-3, reads DSGVTQTPKHLITATGQRVTLRCSPRSGDLSVYWYQQSLDQGLQFLIQYYNGEERAKGNILERFSAQQFPDLHSELNLSSLELGDSALYFCASSPRTDTQYFGPGTRLTVL.